The rows below give T cell receptor beta chains drawn from one sample of a study of cytomegalovirus exposure and HLA in healthy donors. Clones were read by immunoSEQ multiplex PCR, and TCRdb kept only the in-frame ones, dropping some. The table shows some 130,000 clones, with over 75% occurring only once. The sample was PBMCs. These receptors were obtained from a man aged 25 to 45 in good health. Both conserved end residues are part of each CDR3. D genes are given only for firm matches. Clone size is shown for a subset of rows, as once, few, many or a class of expanded clone.

CDR3 | DNA | J | size | V | D
CASRRLAGGPSTDTQSF | TGCGCCAGCCGGCGACTAGCGGGGGGACCTAGCACAGATACGCAGTCTTTT | TRBJ2-3 | NA | TRBV4-1 | TRBD2
CASRAPGVTGELFF | TGCGCCAGCAGAGCACCCGGAGTCACCGGGGAGCTGTTTTTT | TRBJ2-2 | NA | TRBV5-1 | NA
CAWSANSGSPLHF | TGTGCCTGGAGTGCCAACTCAGGCTCACCCCTCCACTTT | TRBJ1-6 | NA | TRBV30 | NA
CASSLGTHGVQETQYF | TGCGCCAGCAGCTTGGGAACACACGGGGTCCAAGAGACCCAGTACTTC | TRBJ2-5 | NA | TRBV5-1 | NA
CASSESPSGRAEGETQYF | TGTGCCAGCAGTGAGAGTCCTAGCGGGAGGGCAGAGGGGGAGACCCAGTACTTC | TRBJ2-5 | NA | TRBV6-1 | TRBD2
CASSQDFFTDTQYF | TGCGCCAGCAGCCAAGACTTTTTCACAGATACGCAGTATTTT | TRBJ2-3 | NA | TRBV4-1 | NA
CASSVGGAGNEQFF | TGTGCCAGCAGTGTGGGGGGAGCAGGGAATGAGCAGTTCTTC | TRBJ2-1 | NA | TRBV6-1 | NA
CASSLVWARNTEAFF | TGTGCCAGCAGCTTGGTCTGGGCGCGAAACACTGAAGCTTTCTTT | TRBJ1-1 | few | TRBV5-6 | NA
CAWSRQGNTEAFF | TGTGCCTGGAGCCGCCAGGGGAACACTGAAGCTTTCTTT | TRBJ1-1 | NA | TRBV30 | NA
CAISEFTGGTDTQYF | TGTGCCATCAGTGAGTTTACAGGCGGCACAGATACGCAGTATTTT | TRBJ2-3 | once | TRBV10-3 | NA
CASSLGGRTDTQYF | TGTGCCAGCAGCTTAGGGGGCCGCACAGATACGCAGTATTTT | TRBJ2-3 | NA | TRBV5-4 | TRBD1
CASSRTGSPYEQYF | TGTGCCAGCAGCAGAACAGGGTCCCCCTACGAGCAGTACTTC | TRBJ2-7 | few | TRBV7-9 | NA
CSVDGKGTYEQYF | TGCAGCGTTGACGGAAAGGGGACCTACGAGCAGTACTTC | TRBJ2-7 | NA | TRBV29-1 | NA
CASSGVEGAKTEAFF | TGTGCCAGCAGTGGCGTTGAGGGGGCGAAGACTGAAGCTTTCTTT | TRBJ1-1 | NA | TRBV6-6 | TRBD1
CASSLRGGGGDSYEQYF | TGCGCCAGCAGCTTGCGGGGAGGCGGGGGCGACTCCTACGAGCAGTACTTC | TRBJ2-7 | NA | TRBV5-1 | NA
CASSYSRRPGNNEQFF | TGTGCCAGCAGTTACTCTCGCCGCCCAGGGAACAATGAGCAGTTCTTC | TRBJ2-1 | NA | TRBV6-5 | NA